Detailed here is one T cell receptor beta chain. This sample is drawn from a study of OX40 agonist ivuxolimab in advanced cancers. The CDR3 has 14 residues. The ends lost 6 bases at V and 1 base at J; junction bases unmatched: 4. Germline assignment: CDR1 LNHDA and CDR2 SQIVND (reference sequence). Assay: immunoSEQ multiplex PCR; the TCRdb copy retains only in-frame clones and omits some. Of roughly 60,000 clones in the sample, roughly 80% were seen once. This clonotype was obtained from an adult with an advanced solid tumor such as melanoma, head and neck, liver or kidney cancer. The V and J genes are TRBV19 and TRBJ1-1; 8 bases line up with TRBD1. Material: CD4+ or CD8+ T cells sorted from blood, obtained in a trial of the OX40 agonist ivuxolimab. The CDR3: CASSKGQGNTEAFF. The CDR3 DNA follows: TGTGCCAGTAGCAAAGGACAGGGGAACACTGAAGCTTTCTTT.